This entry lists 24 T cell receptor beta chains sequenced from one sample in a study of CD8+CD57+ T cells in acquired aplastic anemia. TCR beta VDJ and CDR3 profiles were obtained from a genomic DNA template. TCRdb used MiXCR to reprocess the reads, holding one entry per CDR3 protein. This table holds more than 40,000 distinct CDR3 sequences, approximately 72% found once. The source material was sorted CD4+, CD8+, or CD8+CD57+ T cells (not recorded which) from PBMCs. Every receptor here comes from a human donor in good health, serving as a control.

The V call is TRBV5-1, the J call TRBJ2-7, with TRBD1 matching 10 bases. Germline CDR1 reads SGHRS; CDR2 reads YFSETQ. The CDR3 length is 15 residues. V shed 0 bases and J 4 bases; nucleotides not matched to a gene: 4. CDR3 residues: CASSLGTGGGYEQYF. CDR3 nucleotides: TGCGCCAGCAGCTTGGGGACAGGGGGTGGGTACGAGCAGTACTTC.

This clonotype came up once. The chain uses TRBV5-4 and TRBJ2-1; the match to TRBD1 covers 9 bases. CDR3 size: 13 residues. Trimming removed 3 bases from V and 9 bases from J; junction bases left unmatched: 4. Germline V gives CDR1 SGHNT, CDR2 YYREEE (reference sequence). The DNA for the CDR3 is TGTGCCAGCAGCTCCACAGGGGGCGCTGAGCAGTTCTTC. This gives the protein CASSSTGGAEQFF.

The chain recombines TRBV20-1 with TRBJ2-1; the D gene is possibly TRBD1 (6 bases). The CDR3 has 11 amino acids. V dropped 5 bases and J dropped 7 bases, with 9 bases sitting between them. From germline, CDR1 is DFQATT and CDR2 SNEGSKA (reference sequence). The CDR3 loop reads CSASRGNEQFF. As DNA, the CDR3 is TGCAGTGCTTCCAGGGGTAATGAGCAGTTCTTC.

This chain joins TRBV20-1 and TRBJ1-5, with no clear D. The length of the CDR3 is 14 residues. Germline CDR1 is DFQATT and CDR2 is SNEGSKA (reference sequence). Deletions cut 6 bases from V and 3 bases from J, with 15 bases between. The CDR3 here is CSARRPGDNQPQHF. CDR3 nucleotide sequence: TGCAGTGCCCGGAGGCCCGGAGACAATCAGCCCCAGCATTTT.

This chain links TRBV29-1 with TRBJ2-5; D gene uncertain. CDR3 size: 11 residues. The germline V gene has CDR1 SQVTM and CDR2 ANQGSEA. Trimming took off 3 bases at V and 4 bases at J, with 6 bases between the two ends. CDR3 protein: CSVDFAETQYF. CDR3 DNA: TGCAGCGTTGATTTCGCAGAGACCCAGTACTTC.

The V gene is TRBV2, the J gene TRBJ2-1; TRBD1 agrees at 9 bases. The V gene end was trimmed by 6 bases and the J gene end by 6 bases; junction bases not matched to a gene: 6. The CDR3 loop spans 14 amino acids. Per the germline V gene, CDR1 is SNHLY and CDR2 is FYNNEI. Written as DNA, the CDR3 is TGTGCCAGCAGCCTATGGACAGGGGTCAATGAGCAGTTCTTC. Amino acids: CASSLWTGVNEQFF.

The count of this clonotype is one. This rearrangement joins TRBV29-1 to TRBJ1-1; 7 nucleotides align to TRBD1. Trimming at V came to 7 bases and at J to 4 bases, leaving 12 bases not matched to a gene. Germline CDR1 reads SQVTM; CDR2 reads ANQGSEA. The CDR3 sequence is 14 residues long. CDR3: CSAVRNRGGTEAFF. CDR3 nucleotides: TGCAGCGCCGTCCGGAACAGGGGAGGCACTGAAGCTTTCTTT.

This clonotype was observed a few times. This is likely a read error, given that the CDR3 carries no conserved phenylalanine or tryptophan at its end. The DNA is left out, because the CDR3 cannot be placed on it with certainty; the CDR3 is given as TCRdb lists it. The rearrangement uses TRBV2 and TRBJ2-7; the D call of TRBD2 is as the table states it, not checked on the DNA. With termini counted, the CDR3 has 8 amino acids. Germline V lookup: CDR1 SNHLY, CDR2 FYNNEI. The CDR3 sequence: CASSGLAG.

The chain has TRBV12-3 or TRBV12-4 and TRBJ1-1, with 7 nucleotides matching TRBD1. J lost 6 bases, V lost 2 bases, and 6 bases had no gene match. The CDR3 contains 14 residues. The CDR3 DNA follows: TGTGCCAGCAGTTTAAGGACAGGCGTCGCTGAAGCTTTCTTT. This gives the protein CASSLRTGVAEAFF.

The chain links TRBV2 to TRBJ1-5; 7 positions match TRBD1. Trimming removed 7 bases from V and 6 bases from J; junction bases left unmatched: 12. Germline lookup yields CDR1 SNHLY and CDR2 FYNNEI. The CDR3 totals 15 residues. The CDR3 is CASNPKRNRGQPQHF. The CDR3 region has the DNA TGTGCCAGCAACCCGAAGAGGAACAGGGGTCAGCCCCAGCATTTT.

The rearrangement links TRBV7-3 to TRBJ2-5; 11 nucleotides line up with TRBD1. Trimming cost V 7 bases and J 4 bases; bases outside gene matches: 8. Germline CDR1 and CDR2: SGHTA and FQGTGA. The CDR3 contains 15 residues. The CDR3 coding sequence is TGTGCCAGCACCGGACAGGGGGCGAGTGGAGAGACCCAGTACTTC. This translates into CASTGQGASGETQYF.

This chain uses TRBV20-1 with TRBJ2-5; tentatively, D is TRBD1 (6 bases). The CDR3 totals 12 residues. Germline CDR1 DFQATT, CDR2 SNEGSKA (reference sequence). The ends were cut back, 2 bases at V and 5 bases at J, with 9 bases in the middle. CDR3 nucleotide sequence: TGCAGTGCTAGACAGGGGTTGGAGACCCAGTACTTC. Translating it yields CSARQGLETQYF.

This sequence joins TRBV15 and TRBJ1-1; D ambiguous. The CDR3 sequence is 14 residues long. Germline V gene data show CDR1 as LNHNV and CDR2 as YYDKDF (reference sequence). V was trimmed by 10 bases and J by 0 bases, leaving 15 bases between them. The CDR3 reads CAIQQSSVNTEAFF. The CDR3 coding sequence is TGTGCCATCCAGCAATCATCAGTGAACACTGAAGCTTTCTTT.

For this clonotype: At one end, the junction sequence differs from germline, possibly due to a read error. This rearrangement joins TRBV24-1 to TRBJ1-3; D possibly corresponds to TRBD1 (6 bases). The CDR3 runs to 16 residues. The germline gives CDR1 KGHDR, CDR2 SFDVKD. The CDR3 loop is CASSVRYRVGGNTIYF. CDR3 sequence (DNA): TGTGCCAGCAGTGTACGCTACAGGGTGGGTGGAAACACCATATATTTT.

CDR3 nucleotide sequence: TGTGCCAGCAGTTACTCGAGGTCCCCCGTGCAGCAGTACTTC. Amino acids: CASSYSRSPVQQYF. The chain carries TRBV6-5 and TRBJ2-7; unclear D gene. The CDR3 is made up of 14 amino acids. V dropped 0 bases and J dropped 8 bases, with 14 bases sitting between them. Germline CDR1 reads MNHEY; CDR2 reads SVGAGI.

V and J are TRBV7-6 and TRBJ2-3; D is possibly TRBD2 (6 bases). V was shortened by 1 base and J by 1 base, with 15 bases between the two germline ends. Germline lookup yields CDR1 SGHVS and CDR2 FNYEAQ. The CDR3 is 17 amino acids. The CDR3 region is CASSLVGLNTGTDTQYF. Written as DNA, the CDR3 is TGTGCCAGCAGCTTAGTGGGACTCAACACCGGCACAGATACGCAGTATTTT.

V is TRBV24-1 and J is TRBJ1-5, with a weak D call TRBD1 (5 bases). V shed 5 bases and J shed 2 bases, with 9 bases lying between them. This CDR3 spans 14 amino acids. The germline gives CDR1 KGHDR, CDR2 SFDVKD. The CDR3 is CATSAGMGNQPQHF. In DNA form, the CDR3 reads TGTGCCACCAGTGCAGGGATGGGCAATCAGCCCCAGCATTTT.

Only one count was recorded for this clonotype. This sequence joins TRBV15 and TRBJ1-1; D is uncertain. The V end lost 4 bases, the J end lost 11 bases, and 17 bases lay between the germline ends. The CDR3 has 13 residues. CDR1 LNHNV and CDR2 YYDKDF come from the germline V gene (reference sequence). CDR3 sequence: CATSITLRQGAFF. The CDR3, as DNA: TGTGCCACCAGCATAACCCTTCGACAAGGGGCTTTCTTT.

The J gene is TRBJ1-2, the V gene TRBV11-1; 7 nucleotides match TRBD1. This CDR3 comprises 16 residues. CDR1 and CDR2 (germline): SGHAT, FQDESV (reference sequence). Losses at the gene ends were 4 bases for V and 1 base for J; bases not matched to a gene: 9. The CDR3, as DNA: TGTGCCAGCAGCTCGGGACAGCCGGGCCTTAACTATGGCTACACCTTC. Its protein product is CASSSGQPGLNYGYTF.

CDR3 amino acids: CASSIRSYEQYF. CDR3 sequence (DNA): TGTGCCAGCAGCATCCGAAGCTACGAGCAGTACTTC. This sequence joins TRBV7-2 and TRBJ2-7; D unresolved. Trimming removed 5 bases from V and 3 bases from J, with 8 bases in between. This CDR3 has 12 residues. In germline, CDR1 is SGHTA, CDR2 FQGNSA.

The J gene is TRBJ2-7, the V gene TRBV2; a weak D match, TRBD1 (5 bases). CDR1 and CDR2 from the germline V gene are SNHLY and FYNNEI. This CDR3 is 13 amino acids long. Deletions cut 3 bases from V and 1 base from J, with 7 bases between. CDR3 DNA sequence: TGTGCCAGCAGTGACAGACAGTCCTACGAGCAGTACTTC. Residues: CASSDRQSYEQYF.

V gene TRBV20-1 combines with J gene TRBJ2-3; unclear D gene. CDR3 size: 14 residues. CDR1 and CDR2 (germline): DFQATT, SNEGSKA (reference sequence). The V gene lost 6 bases and the J gene lost 2 bases, with 15 bases spanning the gap. The chain's CDR3 is CSANVPRTTDTQYF. DNA of the CDR3: TGCAGTGCAAATGTCCCCCGGACCACAGATACGCAGTATTTT.

By frequency in the sample, this clonotype is medium-sized. The rearrangement links TRBV7-6 to TRBJ2-2; maybe TRBD1 (6 bases). Germline lookup yields CDR1 SGHVS and CDR2 FNYEAQ. The CDR3 consists of 15 residues. V lost 4 bases, J lost 3 bases, and 12 bases lay in between. CDR3 sequence: CASSSHREYTGELFF. CDR3 DNA sequence: TGTGCCAGCAGCTCCCACAGGGAGTACACCGGGGAGCTGTTTTTT.

The rearrangement joins TRBV15 to TRBJ2-3, with a possible D match to TRBD2 (6 bases). Trimming took off 4 bases at V and 0 bases at J, with 26 bases between the two ends. This CDR3 has 20 residues. The V gene's germline CDR1 is LNHNV and CDR2 YYDKDF (reference sequence). The CDR3 protein is CATSTREASLQAVSTDTQYF. The CDR3 DNA reads TGTGCCACCAGCACGAGGGAGGCTAGCCTCCAGGCTGTGAGCACAGATACGCAGTATTTT.